This TCR beta chain came from a study of Graves' ophthalmopathy and Graves' hyperthyroidism. Looking at the study overall: Samples of peripheral blood were obtained at initial diagnosis, prior to treatment of any kind.

The TCR beta CDR3 regions underwent amplification from RNA transcripts. The library came from an HTBI-primed first-round RT-PCR and a second-round multiplex PCR. TCRdb re-derived calls from the multiplex PCR reads in MiXCR, one entry per CDR3 protein. The sample has about 380,000 distinct CDR3 sequences; 15% are singletons. The CDR3 runs 12 residues. Trimming removed 3 bases from V and 7 bases from J, with 7 bases in between. Germline V gives CDR1 SGDLS, CDR2 YYNGEE. With respect to this clonotype: The target antigen is unknown.

Findings of the study overall: Blood was where most expanded thyroid clonotypes above 0.001 frequency also turned up. Sensitivity reached roughly 90% and specificity 81.08% for a 13-signature model separating ophthalmopathy from stable hyperthyroidism.

This sequence originates from a woman between 18 and 29 years old with stable Graves' hyperthyroidism. The V gene is TRBV9, the J gene TRBJ2-2; either TRBD1 or TRBD2 may fit D (6 bases each). The sequencing input was peripheral blood. CDR3 nucleotides: TGTGCCAGCAGCGAGGGGGGCGGGGAGCTGTTTTTT. It translates to CASSEGGGELFF.